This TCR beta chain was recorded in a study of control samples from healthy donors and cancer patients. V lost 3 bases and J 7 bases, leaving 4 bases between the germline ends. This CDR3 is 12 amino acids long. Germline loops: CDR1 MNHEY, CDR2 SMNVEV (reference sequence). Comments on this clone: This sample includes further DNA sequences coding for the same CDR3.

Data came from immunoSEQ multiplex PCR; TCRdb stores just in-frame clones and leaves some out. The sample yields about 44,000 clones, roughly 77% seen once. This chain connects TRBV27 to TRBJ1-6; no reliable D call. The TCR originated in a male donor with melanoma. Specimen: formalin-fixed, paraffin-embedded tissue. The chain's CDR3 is CASSFANSPLHF. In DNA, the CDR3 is TGTGCCAGCAGTTTCGCCAATTCACCCCTCCACTTT.